This T cell receptor (beta chain) was documented in a study of cytotoxic CD8 clonotypes in ibrutinib-treated CLL. The wider study: Sample averages reached 250,000 or so productive templates and 85,000 to 100,000 productive rearrangements. Study-level points and caveats: Measured clonality at baseline was greater than in age-matched healthy donors and tracked with circulating CD8+ T-cell counts.

The CDR3 sequence is 14 residues long. Germline CDR1 reads SGHTS; CDR2 reads YDEGEE. With 3 bases removed from V and 8 bases from J, the gap between germline ends came to 17 bases. This clone showed up just a few times. No antigen is known for it. Here immunoSEQ multiplex PCR was the method, and the copy in TCRdb shows in-frame clones only, minus some. The profile covers around 92,000 clones, with around 77% appearing a single time and roughly 24% taken by the ten largest. The sequence came from a human donor with chronic lymphocytic leukemia. The chain is built from TRBV5-8 and TRBJ1-2; weak D call: TRBD1 (5 bases). The sample was PBMCs, taken after 24 months of ibrutinib treatment. CDR3 sequence reads: CASSSGPKAVGYTF. CDR3 coding DNA: TGTGCCAGCAGCTCGGGACCCAAGGCGGTCGGCTACACCTTC.